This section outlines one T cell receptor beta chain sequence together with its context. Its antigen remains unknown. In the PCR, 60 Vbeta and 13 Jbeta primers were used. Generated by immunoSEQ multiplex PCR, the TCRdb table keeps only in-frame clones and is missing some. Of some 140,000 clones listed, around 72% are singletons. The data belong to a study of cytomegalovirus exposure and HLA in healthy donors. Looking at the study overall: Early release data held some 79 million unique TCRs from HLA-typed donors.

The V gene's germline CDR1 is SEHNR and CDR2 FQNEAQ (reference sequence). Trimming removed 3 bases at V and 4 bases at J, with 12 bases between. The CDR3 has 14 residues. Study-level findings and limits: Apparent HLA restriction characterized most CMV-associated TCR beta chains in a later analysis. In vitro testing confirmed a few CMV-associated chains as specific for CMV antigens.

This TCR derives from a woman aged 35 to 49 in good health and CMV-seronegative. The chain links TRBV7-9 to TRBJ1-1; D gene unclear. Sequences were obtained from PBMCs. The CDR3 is CASSFIIRGTEAFF. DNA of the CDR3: TGTGCCAGCAGCTTTATTATCCGGGGCACTGAAGCTTTCTTT.